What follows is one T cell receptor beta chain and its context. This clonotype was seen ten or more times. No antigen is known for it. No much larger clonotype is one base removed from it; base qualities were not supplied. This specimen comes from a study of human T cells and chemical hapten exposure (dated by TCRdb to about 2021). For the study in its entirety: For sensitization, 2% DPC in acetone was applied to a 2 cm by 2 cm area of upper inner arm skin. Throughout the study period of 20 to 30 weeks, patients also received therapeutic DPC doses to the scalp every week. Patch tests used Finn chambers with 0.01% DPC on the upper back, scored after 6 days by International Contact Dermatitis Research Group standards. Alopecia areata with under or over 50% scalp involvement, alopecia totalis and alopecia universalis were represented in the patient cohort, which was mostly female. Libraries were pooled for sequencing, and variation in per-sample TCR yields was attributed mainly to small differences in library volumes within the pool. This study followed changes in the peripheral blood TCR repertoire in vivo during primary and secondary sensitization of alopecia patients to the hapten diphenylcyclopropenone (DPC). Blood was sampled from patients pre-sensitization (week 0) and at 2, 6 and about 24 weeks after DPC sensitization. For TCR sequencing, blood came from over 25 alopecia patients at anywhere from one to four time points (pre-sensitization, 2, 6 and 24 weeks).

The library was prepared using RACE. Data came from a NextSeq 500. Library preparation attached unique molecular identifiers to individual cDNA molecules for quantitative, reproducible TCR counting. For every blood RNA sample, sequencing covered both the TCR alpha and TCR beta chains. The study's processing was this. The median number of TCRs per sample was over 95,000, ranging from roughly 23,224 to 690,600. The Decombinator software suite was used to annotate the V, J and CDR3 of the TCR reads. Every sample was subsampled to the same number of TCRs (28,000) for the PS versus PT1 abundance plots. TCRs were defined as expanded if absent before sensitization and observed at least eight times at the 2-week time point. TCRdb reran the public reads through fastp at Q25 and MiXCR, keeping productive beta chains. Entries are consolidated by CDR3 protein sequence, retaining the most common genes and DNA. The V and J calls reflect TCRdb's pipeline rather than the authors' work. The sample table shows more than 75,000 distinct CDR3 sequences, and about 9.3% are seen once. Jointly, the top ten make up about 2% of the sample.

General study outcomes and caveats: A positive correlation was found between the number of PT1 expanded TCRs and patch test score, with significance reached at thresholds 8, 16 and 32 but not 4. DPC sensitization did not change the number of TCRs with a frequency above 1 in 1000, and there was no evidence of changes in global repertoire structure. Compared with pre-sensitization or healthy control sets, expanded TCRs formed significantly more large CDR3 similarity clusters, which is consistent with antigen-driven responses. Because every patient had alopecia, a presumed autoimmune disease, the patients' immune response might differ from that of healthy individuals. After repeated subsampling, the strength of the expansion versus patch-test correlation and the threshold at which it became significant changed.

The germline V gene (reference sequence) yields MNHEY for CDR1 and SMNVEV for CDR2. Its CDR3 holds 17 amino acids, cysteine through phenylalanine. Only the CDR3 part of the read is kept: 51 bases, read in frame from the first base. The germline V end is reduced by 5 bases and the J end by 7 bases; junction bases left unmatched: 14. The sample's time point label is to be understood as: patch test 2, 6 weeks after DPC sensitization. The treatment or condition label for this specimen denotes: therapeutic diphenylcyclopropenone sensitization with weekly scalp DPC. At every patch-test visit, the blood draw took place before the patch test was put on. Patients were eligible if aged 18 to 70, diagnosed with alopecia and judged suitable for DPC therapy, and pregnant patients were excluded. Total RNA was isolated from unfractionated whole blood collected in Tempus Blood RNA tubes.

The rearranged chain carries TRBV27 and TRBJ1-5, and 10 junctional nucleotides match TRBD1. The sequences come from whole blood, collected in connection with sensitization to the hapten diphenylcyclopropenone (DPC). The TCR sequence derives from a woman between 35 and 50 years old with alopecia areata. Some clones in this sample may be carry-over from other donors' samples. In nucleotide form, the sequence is TGTGCCAGCAGTCCCTACTTCCGACAGGGGGCAAGGCAGCCCCAGCATTTT. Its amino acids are CASSPYFRQGARQPQHF.